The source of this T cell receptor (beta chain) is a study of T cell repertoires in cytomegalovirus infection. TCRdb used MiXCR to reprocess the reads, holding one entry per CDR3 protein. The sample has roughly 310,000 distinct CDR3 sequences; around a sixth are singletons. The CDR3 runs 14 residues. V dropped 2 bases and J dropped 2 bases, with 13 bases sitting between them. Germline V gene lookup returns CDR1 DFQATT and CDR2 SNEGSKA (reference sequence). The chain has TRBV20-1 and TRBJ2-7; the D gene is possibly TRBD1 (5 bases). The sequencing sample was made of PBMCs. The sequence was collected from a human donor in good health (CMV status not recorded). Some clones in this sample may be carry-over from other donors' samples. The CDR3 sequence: CSARKDTGTYEQYF. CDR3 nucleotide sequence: TGCAGTGCTAGAAAGGATACAGGTACCTACGAGCAGTACTTC.